Listed here are 5 T cell receptor beta chains from one sample, sequenced in a study of monozygotic twins with cystic fibrosis. Libraries were prepared by immunoSEQ multiplex PCR; TCRdb keeps only in-frame clonotypes and omits some of them. In the table there are about 21,000 clones, roughly 89% of which are singletons. Sequencing used blood. These receptors were obtained from a girl aged 2 to 10 with cystic fibrosis.

This chain links TRBV7-6 with TRBJ2-1; 11 nucleotides align to TRBD1. The CDR3 loop spans 15 amino acids. The germline V gene encodes CDR1 SGHVS and CDR2 FNYEAQ. V shed 6 bases and J 3 bases; nucleotides not matched to a gene: 4. The CDR3 sequence: CASRPGTGGYNEQFF. DNA for the CDR3: TGTGCCAGCAGACCTGGGACAGGGGGCTACAATGAGCAGTTCTTC.

CDR3 amino acids: CASSRPLPDRDNEKLFF. As DNA, the CDR3 is TGTGCCAGCAGCCGGCCTCTTCCGGACAGGGATAATGAAAAACTGTTTTTT. V and J are TRBV5-6 and TRBJ1-4; TRBD1 matches at 8 bases. The germline CDR1 and CDR2 sequences are SGHDT and YYEEEE. V was clipped by 4 bases and J by 4 bases; unmatched bases: 12. CDR3 length: 17 amino acids.

V usage is TRBV6-1 and J usage is TRBJ1-2; TRBD1 aligns across 7 bases. In germline, CDR1 is MNHNS, CDR2 SASEGT. After removal of 1 base from V and 0 bases from J, the junction contained 8 bases not matched to a gene. This CDR3 has 17 amino acids. The CDR3 nucleotides are TGTGCCAGCAGTGAAGGGAGGGGGCGTTTAGCTAACTATGGCTACACCTTC. Its translation is CASSEGRGRLANYGYTF.

The chain uses TRBV28 and TRBJ2-7, with D tentatively TRBD2 (6 bases). The CDR3 length is 17 residues. V lost 5 bases, J lost 1 base, and 21 bases lay in between. CDR1 is MDHEN, CDR2 SYDVKM, per germline. The CDR3 loop is CASSPHAGTFLSYEQYF. CDR3 in DNA: TGTGCCAGCAGTCCACACGCCGGGACTTTCCTTTCCTACGAGCAGTACTTC. Complete variable domain (other parts from reference TRBV28 and TRBJ2-7): DVKVTQSSRYLVKRTGEKVFLECVQDMDHENMFWYRQDPGLGLRLIYFSYDVKMKEKGDIPEGYSVSREKKERFSLILESASTNQTSMYLCASSPHAGTFLSYEQYFGPGTRLTVT.

This chain uses TRBV2 with TRBJ2-2; 7 bases align to TRBD2. This CDR3 is 16 amino acids long. V was clipped by 2 bases and J by 0 bases; unmatched bases: 3. The V gene's germline CDR1 is SNHLY and CDR2 FYNNEI. The CDR3 loop reads CASSESLAANTGELFF. As DNA, the CDR3 is TGTGCCAGCAGTGAAAGCCTAGCGGCGAACACCGGGGAGCTGTTTTTT.